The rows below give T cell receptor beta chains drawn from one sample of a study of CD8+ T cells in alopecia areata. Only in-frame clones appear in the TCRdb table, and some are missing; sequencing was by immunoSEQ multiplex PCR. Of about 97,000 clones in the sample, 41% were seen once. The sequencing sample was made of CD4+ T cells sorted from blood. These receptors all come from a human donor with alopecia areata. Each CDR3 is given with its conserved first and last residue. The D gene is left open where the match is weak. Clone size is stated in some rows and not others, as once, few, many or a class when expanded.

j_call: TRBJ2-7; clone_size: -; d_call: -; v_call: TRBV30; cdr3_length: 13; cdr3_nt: TGTGCCTGGAGTGTACAACTAGACTACGAGCAGTACTTC; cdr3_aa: CAWSVQLDYEQYF
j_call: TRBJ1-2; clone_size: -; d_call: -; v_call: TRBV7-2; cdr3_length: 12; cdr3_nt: TGTGCCAGCAGCTTAGAATACTATGGCTACACCTTC; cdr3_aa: CASSLEYYGYTF
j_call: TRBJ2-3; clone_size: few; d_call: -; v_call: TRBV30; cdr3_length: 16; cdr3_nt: TGTGCCTGGAGTAACCAATACAGGGAGAGCACAGATACGCAGTATTTT; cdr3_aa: CAWSNQYRESTDTQYF
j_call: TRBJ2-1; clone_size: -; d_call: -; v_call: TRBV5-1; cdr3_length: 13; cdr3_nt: TGCGCCAGCAGCTTGCGGCAGTACAATGAGCAGTTCTTC; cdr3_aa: CASSLRQYNEQFF
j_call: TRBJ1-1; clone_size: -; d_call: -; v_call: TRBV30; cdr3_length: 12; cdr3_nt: TGTGCCTGGAGTAGGCGTCCTTCAGAAGCTTTCTTT; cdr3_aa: CAWSRRPSEAFF
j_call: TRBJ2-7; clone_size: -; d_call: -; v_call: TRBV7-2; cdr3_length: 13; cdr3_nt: TGTGCCAGCAGCTTGGGCCCGGGCTACGAGCAGTACTTC; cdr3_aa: CASSLGPGYEQYF
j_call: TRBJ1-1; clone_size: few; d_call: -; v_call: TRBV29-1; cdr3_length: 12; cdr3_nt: TGCAGCGTCTCGAAACTGAACACTGAAGCTTTCTTT; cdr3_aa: CSVSKLNTEAFF
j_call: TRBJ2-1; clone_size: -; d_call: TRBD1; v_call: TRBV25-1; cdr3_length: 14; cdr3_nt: TGTGCCAGGGCCAGGGACAGGGACAACAATGAGCAGTTCTTC; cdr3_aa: CARARDRDNNEQFF
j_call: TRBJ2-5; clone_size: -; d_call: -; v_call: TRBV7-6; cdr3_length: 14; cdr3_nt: TGTGCCAGCAGCTTACGCTCAGGTTGGGAGACCCAGTACTTC; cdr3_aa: CASSLRSGWETQYF
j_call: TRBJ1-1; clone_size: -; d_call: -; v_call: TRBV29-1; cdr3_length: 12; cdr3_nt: TGCAGCGTTGAATGGGGGCACACTGAAGCTTTCTTT; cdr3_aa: CSVEWGHTEAFF
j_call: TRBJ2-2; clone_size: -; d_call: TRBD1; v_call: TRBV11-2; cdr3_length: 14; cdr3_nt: TGTGCCAGCAGCTACAGGGGGAACACCGGGGAGCTGTTTTTT; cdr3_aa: CASSYRGNTGELFF
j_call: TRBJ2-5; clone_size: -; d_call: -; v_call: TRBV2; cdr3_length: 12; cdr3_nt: TGTGCCAGCAGCCGGGGGCCAGAGACCCAGTACTTC; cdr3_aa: CASSRGPETQYF
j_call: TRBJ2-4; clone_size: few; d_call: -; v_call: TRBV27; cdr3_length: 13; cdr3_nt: TGTGCCAGCAGATCATACACGGGGAGCATTCAGTACTTC; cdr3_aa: CASRSYTGSIQYF
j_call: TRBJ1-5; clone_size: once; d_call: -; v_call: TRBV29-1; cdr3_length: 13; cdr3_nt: TGCAGCGTTCAAGGAGGGGGAGAGCAGCCCCAGCATTTT; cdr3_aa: CSVQGGGEQPQHF
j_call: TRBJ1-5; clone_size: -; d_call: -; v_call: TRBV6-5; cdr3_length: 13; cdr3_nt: TGTGCCAGCAGTCTACAGGGCAATCAGCCCCAGCATTTT; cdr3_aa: CASSLQGNQPQHF
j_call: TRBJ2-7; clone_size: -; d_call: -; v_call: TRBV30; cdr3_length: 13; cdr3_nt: TGTGCCTGGAGCGAAGACGGCACCTACGAGCAGTACTTC; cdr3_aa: CAWSEDGTYEQYF
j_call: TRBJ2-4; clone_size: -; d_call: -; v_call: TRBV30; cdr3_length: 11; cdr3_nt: TGTGCCTGGGGAGGGATGGACATTCAGTACTTC; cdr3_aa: CAWGGMDIQYF
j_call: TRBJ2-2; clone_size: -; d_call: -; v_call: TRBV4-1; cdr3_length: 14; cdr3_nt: TGCGCCAGCAGTCGGACCCCGTACACCGGGGAGCTGTTTTTT; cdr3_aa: CASSRTPYTGELFF
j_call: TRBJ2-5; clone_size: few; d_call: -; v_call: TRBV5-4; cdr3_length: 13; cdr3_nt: TGTGCCAGCAGCTTGGACAGGGTAGAGACCCAGTACTTC; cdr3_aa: CASSLDRVETQYF
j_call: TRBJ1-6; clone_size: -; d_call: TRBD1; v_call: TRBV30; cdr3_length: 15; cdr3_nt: TGTGCCTGGAGGGGGACCGGGACAGGGGGTTCACCCCTCCACTTT; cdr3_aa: CAWRGTGTGGSPLHF
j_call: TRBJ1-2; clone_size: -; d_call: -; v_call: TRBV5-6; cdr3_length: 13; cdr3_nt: TGTGCCAGCAGCGTCCCGGGGATCTATGGCTACACCTTC; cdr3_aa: CASSVPGIYGYTF
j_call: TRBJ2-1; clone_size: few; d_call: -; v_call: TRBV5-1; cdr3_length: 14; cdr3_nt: TGCGCCAGCAGCTTGGAGACGAACACCAATGAGCAGTTCTTC; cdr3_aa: CASSLETNTNEQFF
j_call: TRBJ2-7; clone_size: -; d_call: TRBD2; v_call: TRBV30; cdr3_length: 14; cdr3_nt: TGTGCCGGGGGGCGTCGGACTAGCGGCTACGAGCAGTACTTC; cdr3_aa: CAGGRRTSGYEQYF
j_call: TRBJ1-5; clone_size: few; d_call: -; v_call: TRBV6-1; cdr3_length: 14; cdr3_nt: TGTGCCAGCAGTGAAGCGGGGAACAATCAGCCCCAGCATTTT; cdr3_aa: CASSEAGNNQPQHF
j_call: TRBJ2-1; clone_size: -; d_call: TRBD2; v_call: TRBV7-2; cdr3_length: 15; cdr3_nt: TGTGCCAGCAGCCCCGGACTAGCGGAGACGAATGAGCAGTTCTTC; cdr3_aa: CASSPGLAETNEQFF
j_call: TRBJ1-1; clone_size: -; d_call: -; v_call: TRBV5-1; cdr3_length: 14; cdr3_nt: TGCGCCAGCAGCGTCAACAGCCTGAACACTGAAGCTTTCTTT; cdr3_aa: CASSVNSLNTEAFF
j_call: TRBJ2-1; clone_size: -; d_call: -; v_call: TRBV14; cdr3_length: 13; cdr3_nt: TGTGCCAGCAGCCAAGTGAGGTACAATGAGCAGTTCTTC; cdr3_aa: CASSQVRYNEQFF
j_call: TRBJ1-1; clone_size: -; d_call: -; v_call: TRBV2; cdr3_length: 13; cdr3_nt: TGTGCCAGCCAGGGACACTTGAACACTGAAGCTTTCTTT; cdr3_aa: CASQGHLNTEAFF
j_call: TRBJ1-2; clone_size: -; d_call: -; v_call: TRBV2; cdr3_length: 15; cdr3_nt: TGTGCCAGCAGTACCCGGGGACGGACTAACTATGGCTACACCTTC; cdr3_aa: CASSTRGRTNYGYTF
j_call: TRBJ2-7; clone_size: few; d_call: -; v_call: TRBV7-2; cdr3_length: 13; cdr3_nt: TGTGCCAGCACCTTCAGGACCGACGTTGCTCAGTACTTC; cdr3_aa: CASTFRTDVAQYF
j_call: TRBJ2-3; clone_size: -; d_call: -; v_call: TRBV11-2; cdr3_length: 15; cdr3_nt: TGTGCCAGCAGCCCCTTGGTAGGCCAGAACGGTTTCCAGTATTTT; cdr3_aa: CASSPLVGQNGFQYF
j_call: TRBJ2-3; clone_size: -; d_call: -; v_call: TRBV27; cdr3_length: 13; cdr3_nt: TGTGCCAGCAGTGTAGGCTGGTCGTCTACGCAGTATTTT; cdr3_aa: CASSVGWSSTQYF
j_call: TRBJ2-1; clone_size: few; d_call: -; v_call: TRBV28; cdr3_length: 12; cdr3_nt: TGTGCCAGCCTAACAGGGACTGAGGAGCAGTTCTTC; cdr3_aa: CASLTGTEEQFF
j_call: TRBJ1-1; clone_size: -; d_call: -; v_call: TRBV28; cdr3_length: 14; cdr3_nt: TGTGCCAGCAGCAAAAGGGGTGCCGACACTGAAGCTTTCTTT; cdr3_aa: CASSKRGADTEAFF
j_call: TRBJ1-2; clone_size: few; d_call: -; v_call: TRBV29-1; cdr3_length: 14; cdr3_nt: TGCAGCGTAGCCCCAACGGACAGATACTATGGCTACACCTTC; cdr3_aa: CSVAPTDRYYGYTF
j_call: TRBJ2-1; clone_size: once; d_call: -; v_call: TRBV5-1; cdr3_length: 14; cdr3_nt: TGCGCCAGCAGCTTGGGACACGGAAACAATGAGCAGTTCTTC; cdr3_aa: CASSLGHGNNEQFF
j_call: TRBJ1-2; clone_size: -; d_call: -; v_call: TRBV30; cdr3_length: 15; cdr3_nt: TGTGCCTGGAGTGAGACATTTATTCCGGACTATGGCTACACCTTC; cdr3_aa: CAWSETFIPDYGYTF
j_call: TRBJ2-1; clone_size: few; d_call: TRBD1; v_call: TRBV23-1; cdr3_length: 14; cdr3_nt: TGCGCCAGCAGTCTTCCGGGACAGTACAATGAGCAGTTCTTC; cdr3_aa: CASSLPGQYNEQFF
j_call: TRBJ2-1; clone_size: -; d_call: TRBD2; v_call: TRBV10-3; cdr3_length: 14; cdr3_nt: TGTGCCATCAGTGGGACTAGCGGGGTGCCGGAGCAGTTCTTC; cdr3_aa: CAISGTSGVPEQFF
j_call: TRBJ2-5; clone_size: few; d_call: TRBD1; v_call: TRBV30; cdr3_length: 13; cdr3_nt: TGTGCCTGGAGTTCAGGGGGAGAGGAGACCCAGTACTTC; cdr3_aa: CAWSSGGEETQYF
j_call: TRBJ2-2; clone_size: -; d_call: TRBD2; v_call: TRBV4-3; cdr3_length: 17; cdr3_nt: TGCGCCAGCAGCCAAGCAGGACTAGCCGGTATCCCCGGGGAGCTGTTTTTT; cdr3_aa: CASSQAGLAGIPGELFF
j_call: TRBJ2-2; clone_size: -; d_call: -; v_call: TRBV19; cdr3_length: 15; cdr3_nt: TGTGCCAGTAAGGAACAGACTCAGAACACCGGGGAGCTGTTTTTT; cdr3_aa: CASKEQTQNTGELFF
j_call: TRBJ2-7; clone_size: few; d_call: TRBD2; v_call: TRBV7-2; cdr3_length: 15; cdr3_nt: TGTGCCAGCAGCAGATTAGCGGGTATAAACTACGAGCAGTACTTC; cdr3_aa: CASSRLAGINYEQYF
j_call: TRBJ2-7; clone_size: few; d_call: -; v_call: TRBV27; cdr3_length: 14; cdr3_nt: TGTGCCAGCAGACCGACAGGCCCCCCCTACGAGCAGTACTTC; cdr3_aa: CASRPTGPPYEQYF
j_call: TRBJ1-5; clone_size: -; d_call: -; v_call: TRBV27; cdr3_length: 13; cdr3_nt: TGTGCCAGCAGTTTGACCGGGACGCAGCCCCAGCATTTT; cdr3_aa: CASSLTGTQPQHF
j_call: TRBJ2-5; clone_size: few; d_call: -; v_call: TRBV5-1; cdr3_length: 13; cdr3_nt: TGCGCCAGCAGCTTCTTGCGGCAAGAGACCCAGTACTTC; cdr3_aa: CASSFLRQETQYF
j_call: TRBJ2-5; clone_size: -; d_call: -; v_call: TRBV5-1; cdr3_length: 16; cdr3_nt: TGCGCCAGCAGCTTGGCCTCGGGGGCAAGGGGAGAGACCCAGTACTTC; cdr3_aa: CASSLASGARGETQYF
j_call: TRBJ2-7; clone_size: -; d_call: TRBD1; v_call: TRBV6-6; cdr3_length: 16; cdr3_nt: TGTGCCAGCAGTTACTCGATAGGGACAGGGGGCTTCGAGCAGTACTTC; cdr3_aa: CASSYSIGTGGFEQYF
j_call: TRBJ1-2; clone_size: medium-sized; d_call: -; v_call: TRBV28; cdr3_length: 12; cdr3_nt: TGTGCCAGCAGAACACTCAACCATGGCTACACCTTC; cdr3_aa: CASRTLNHGYTF
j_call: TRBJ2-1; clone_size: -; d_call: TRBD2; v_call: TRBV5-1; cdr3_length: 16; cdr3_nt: TGCGCCAGCAGCAAGGGACTAGCGGGACGCTCCAATGAGCAGTTCTTC; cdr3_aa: CASSKGLAGRSNEQFF